This TCR beta chain was sequenced for a study of T cells in narcolepsy. Data came from immunoSEQ multiplex PCR; TCRdb stores just in-frame clones and leaves some out. The repertoire holds about 27,000 clones, with approximately 86% as singletons. This clonotype was obtained from a human donor with narcolepsy. The specimen was CD45RA- memory CD4+ T cells from PBMCs.

The CDR3 reads CASSLGLAGDYTDTQYF. The CDR3 DNA reads TGTGCCAGCAGCTTAGGCCTAGCGGGGGATTACACAGATACGCAGTATTTT. The genes are TRBV11-2 and TRBJ2-3; 10 bases fit TRBD2. Germline V gene sequence: CDR1 SGHAT, CDR2 FQNNGV. The CDR3 length is 17 residues. V was pared by 1 base and J by 2 bases, with 6 bases of the junction left unmatched.